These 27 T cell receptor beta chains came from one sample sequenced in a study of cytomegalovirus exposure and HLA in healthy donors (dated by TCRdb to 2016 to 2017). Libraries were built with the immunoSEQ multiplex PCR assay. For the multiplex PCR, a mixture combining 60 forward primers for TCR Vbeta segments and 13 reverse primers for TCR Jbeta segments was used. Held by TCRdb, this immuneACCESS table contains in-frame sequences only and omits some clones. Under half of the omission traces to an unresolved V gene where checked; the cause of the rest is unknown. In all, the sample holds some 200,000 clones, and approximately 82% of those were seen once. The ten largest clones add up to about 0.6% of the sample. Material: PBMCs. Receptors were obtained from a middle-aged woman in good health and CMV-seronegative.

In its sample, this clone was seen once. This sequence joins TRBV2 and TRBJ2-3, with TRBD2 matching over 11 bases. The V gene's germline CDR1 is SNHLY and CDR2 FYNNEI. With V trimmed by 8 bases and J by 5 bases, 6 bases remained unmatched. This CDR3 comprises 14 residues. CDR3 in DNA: TGTGCCAGCGTACTAGCGGGGGTAGGAGATACGCAGTATTTT. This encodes CASVLAGVGDTQYF. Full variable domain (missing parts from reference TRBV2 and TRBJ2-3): EPEVTQTPSHQVTQMGQEVILRCVPISNHLYFYWYRQILGQKVEFLVSFYNNEISEKSEIFDDQFSVERPDGSNFTLKIRSTKLEDSAMYFCASVLAGVGDTQYFGPGTRLTVL.

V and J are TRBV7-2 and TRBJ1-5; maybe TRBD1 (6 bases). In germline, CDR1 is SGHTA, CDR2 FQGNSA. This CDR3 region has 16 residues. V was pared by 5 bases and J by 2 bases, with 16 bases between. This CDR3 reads CASSPGIGGGNQPQHF. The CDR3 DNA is TGTGCCAGCAGCCCAGGGATAGGGGGAGGCAATCAGCCCCAGCATTTT. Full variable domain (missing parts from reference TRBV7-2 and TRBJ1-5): GAGVSQSPSNKVTEKGKDVELRCDPISGHTALYWYRQSLGQGLEFLIYFQGNSAPDKSGLPSDRFSAERTGGSVSTLTIQRTQQEDSAVYLCASSPGIGGGNQPQHFGDGTRLSIL.

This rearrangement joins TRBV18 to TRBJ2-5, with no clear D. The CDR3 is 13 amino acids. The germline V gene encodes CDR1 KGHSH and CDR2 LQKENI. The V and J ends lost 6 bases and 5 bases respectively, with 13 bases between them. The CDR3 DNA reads TGTGCCAGCTCCTCCAGGATTCAGGAGACCCAGTACTTC. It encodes CASSSRIQETQYF.

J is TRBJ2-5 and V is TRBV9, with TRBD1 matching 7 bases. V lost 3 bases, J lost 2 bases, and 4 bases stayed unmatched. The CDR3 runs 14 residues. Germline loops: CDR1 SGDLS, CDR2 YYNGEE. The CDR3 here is CASSGGTEQETQYF. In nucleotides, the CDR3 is TGTGCCAGCAGCGGAGGGACAGAGCAAGAGACCCAGTACTTC.

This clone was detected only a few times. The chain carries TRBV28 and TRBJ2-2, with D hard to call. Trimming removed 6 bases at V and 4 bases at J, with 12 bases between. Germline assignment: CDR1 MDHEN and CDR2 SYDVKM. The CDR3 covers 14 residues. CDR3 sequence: CASRGRLVTGELFF. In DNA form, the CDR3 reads TGTGCCAGCAGGGGCCGCCTGGTCACCGGGGAGCTGTTTTTT.

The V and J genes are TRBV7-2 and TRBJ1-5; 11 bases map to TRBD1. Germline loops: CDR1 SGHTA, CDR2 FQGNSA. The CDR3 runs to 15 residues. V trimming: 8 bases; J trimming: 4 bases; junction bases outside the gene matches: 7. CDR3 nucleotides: TGTGCCAGCCGGGAGGACAGGGGGCTGAATCAGCCCCAGCATTTT. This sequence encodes CASREDRGLNQPQHF.

CDR3 residues: CASSLNVGLREGYTF. The CDR3 DNA is TGTGCCAGCAGCTTGAATGTCGGGCTGAGGGAAGGCTACACCTTC. The chain recombines TRBV7-9 with TRBJ1-2; no firm D call. The ends were cut back, 3 bases at V and 8 bases at J, with 19 bases in the middle. The CDR3 loop spans 15 amino acids. Germline CDR1 and CDR2: SEHNR and FQNEAQ (reference sequence).

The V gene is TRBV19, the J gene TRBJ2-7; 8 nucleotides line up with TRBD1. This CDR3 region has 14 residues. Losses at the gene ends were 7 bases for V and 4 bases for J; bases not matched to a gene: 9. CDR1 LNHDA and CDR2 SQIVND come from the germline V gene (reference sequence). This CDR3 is CASNKGTGFYEQYF. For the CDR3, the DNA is TGTGCCAGTAATAAAGGGACAGGCTTTTACGAGCAGTACTTC.

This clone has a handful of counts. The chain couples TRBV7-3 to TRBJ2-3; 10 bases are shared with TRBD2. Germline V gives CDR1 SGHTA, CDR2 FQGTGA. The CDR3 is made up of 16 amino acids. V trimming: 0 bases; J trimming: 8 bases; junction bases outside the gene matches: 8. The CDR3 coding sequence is TGTGCCAGCAGCTTAACAAGCGGGGGGGGACAAGGTACGCAGTATTTT. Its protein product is CASSLTSGGGQGTQYF.

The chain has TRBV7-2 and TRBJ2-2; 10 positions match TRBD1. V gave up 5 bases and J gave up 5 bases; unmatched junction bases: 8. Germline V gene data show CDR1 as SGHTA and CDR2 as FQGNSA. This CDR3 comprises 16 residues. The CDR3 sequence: CASSRQGAIGTGELFF. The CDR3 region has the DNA TGTGCCAGCAGCCGACAGGGGGCGATAGGTACCGGGGAGCTGTTTTTT.

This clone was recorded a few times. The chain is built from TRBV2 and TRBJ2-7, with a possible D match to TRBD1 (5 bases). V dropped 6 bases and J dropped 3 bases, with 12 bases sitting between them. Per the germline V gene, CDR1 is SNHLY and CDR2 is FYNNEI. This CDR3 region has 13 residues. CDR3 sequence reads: CASSLTTDYEQYF. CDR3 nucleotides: TGTGCCAGCAGCCTAACGACAGACTACGAGCAGTACTTC.

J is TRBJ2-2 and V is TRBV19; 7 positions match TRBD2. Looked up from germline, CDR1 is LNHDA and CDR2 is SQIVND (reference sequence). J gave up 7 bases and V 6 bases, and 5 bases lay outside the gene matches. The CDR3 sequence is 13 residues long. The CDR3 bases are TGTGCCAGTAGCTCGGGAGGTGTCGGGGAGCTGTTTTTT. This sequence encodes CASSSGGVGELFF.

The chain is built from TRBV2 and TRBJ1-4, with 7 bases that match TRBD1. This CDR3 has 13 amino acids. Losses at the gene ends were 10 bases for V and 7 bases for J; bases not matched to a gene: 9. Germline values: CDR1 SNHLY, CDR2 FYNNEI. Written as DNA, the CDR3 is TGTGCCACCGGCCGCGGGACAGCTGAAAAACTGTTTTTT. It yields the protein CATGRGTAEKLFF.

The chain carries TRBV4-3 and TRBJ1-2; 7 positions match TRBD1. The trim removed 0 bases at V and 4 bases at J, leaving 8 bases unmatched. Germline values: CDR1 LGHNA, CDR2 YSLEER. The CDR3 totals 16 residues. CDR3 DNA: TGCGCCAGCAGCCAAGATTCTAAGGCAGGGGGCTATGGCTACACCTTC. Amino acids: CASSQDSKAGGYGYTF.

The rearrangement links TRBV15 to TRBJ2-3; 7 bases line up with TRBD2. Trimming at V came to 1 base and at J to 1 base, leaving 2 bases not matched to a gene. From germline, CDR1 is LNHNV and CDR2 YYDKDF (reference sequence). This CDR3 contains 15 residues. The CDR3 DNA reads TGTGCCACCAGCAGAGTCCGGGGGGGCACAGATACGCAGTATTTT. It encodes CATSRVRGGTDTQYF. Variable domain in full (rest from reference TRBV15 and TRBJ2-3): DAMVIQNPRYQVTQFGKPVTLSCSQTLNHNVMYWYQQKSSQAPKLLFHYYDKDFNNEADTPDNFQSRRPNTSFCFLDIRSPGLGDTAMYLCATSRVRGGTDTQYFGPGTRLTVL.

CDR3 residues: CSGRQGTEQYF. The DNA for the CDR3 is TGCAGCGGGAGACAGGGTACCGAGCAGTACTTC. V gene TRBV29-1 combines with J gene TRBJ2-7; 7 positions match TRBD1. Per the germline V gene, CDR1 is SQVTM and CDR2 is ANQGSEA. The CDR3 extends over 11 amino acids. The V and J ends lost 7 bases and 6 bases, in that order; junction bases with no gene match: 6.

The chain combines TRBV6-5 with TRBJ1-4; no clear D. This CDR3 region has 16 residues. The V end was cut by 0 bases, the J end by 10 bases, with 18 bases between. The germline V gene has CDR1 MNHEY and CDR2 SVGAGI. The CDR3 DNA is TGTGCCAGCAGTTACTCGTGGCGGGCCCAAAAAGGAAAACTGTTTTTT. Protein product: CASSYSWRAQKGKLFF.

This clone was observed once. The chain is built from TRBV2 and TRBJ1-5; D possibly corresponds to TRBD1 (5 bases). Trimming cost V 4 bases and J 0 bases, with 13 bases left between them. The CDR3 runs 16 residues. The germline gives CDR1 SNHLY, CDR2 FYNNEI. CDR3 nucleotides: TGTGCCAGCAGTGCCTCCGGGACTCCTAGCAATCAGCCCCAGCATTTT. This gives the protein CASSASGTPSNQPQHF.

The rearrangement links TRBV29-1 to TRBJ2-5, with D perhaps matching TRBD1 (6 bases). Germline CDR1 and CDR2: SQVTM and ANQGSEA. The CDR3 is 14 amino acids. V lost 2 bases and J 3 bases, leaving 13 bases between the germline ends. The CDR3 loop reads CSVENRQAEETQYF. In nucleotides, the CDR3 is TGCAGCGTTGAAAATAGACAGGCCGAAGAGACCCAGTACTTC. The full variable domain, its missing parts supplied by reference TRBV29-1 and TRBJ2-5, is SAVISQKPSRDICQRGTSLTIQCQVDSQVTMMFWYRQQPGQSLTLIATANQGSEATYESGFVIDKFPISRPNLTFSTLTVSNMSPEDSSIYLCSVENRQAEETQYFGPGTRLLVL.

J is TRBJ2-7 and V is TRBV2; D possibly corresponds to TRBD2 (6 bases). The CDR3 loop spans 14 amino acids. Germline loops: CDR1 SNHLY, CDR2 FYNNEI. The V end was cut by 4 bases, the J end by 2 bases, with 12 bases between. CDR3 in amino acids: CASSGDGGTYEQYF. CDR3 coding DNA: TGTGCCAGCAGTGGGGACGGGGGAACCTACGAGCAGTACTTC.

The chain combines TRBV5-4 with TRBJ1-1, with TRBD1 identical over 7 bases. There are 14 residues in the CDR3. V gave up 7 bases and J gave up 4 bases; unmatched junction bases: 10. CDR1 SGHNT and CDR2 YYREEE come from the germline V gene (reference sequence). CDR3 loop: CASRQGGVGTEAFF. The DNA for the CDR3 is TGTGCCAGCCGACAGGGTGGAGTAGGCACTGAAGCTTTCTTT.

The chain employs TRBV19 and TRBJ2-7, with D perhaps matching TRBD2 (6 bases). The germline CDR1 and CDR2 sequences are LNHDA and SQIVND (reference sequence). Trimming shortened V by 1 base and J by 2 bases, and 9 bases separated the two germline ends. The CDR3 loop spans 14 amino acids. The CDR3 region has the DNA TGTGCCAGTAGTATAGGGCGGGGCGCCTACGAGCAGTACTTC. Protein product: CASSIGRGAYEQYF.

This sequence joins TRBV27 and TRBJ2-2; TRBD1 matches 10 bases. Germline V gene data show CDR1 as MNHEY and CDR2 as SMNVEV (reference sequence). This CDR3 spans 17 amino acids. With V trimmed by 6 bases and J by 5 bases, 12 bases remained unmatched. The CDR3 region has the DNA TGTGCCAGCAGGGGTCTAACCGGGACAGGGGAAACCGGGGAGCTGTTTTTT. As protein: CASRGLTGTGETGELFF.

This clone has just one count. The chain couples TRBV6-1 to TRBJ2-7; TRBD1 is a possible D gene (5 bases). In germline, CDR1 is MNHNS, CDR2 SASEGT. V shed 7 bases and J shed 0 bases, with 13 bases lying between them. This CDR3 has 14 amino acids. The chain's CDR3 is CASNLRGSSYEQYF. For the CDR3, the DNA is TGTGCCAGCAACTTAAGGGGCTCCTCCTACGAGCAGTACTTC.

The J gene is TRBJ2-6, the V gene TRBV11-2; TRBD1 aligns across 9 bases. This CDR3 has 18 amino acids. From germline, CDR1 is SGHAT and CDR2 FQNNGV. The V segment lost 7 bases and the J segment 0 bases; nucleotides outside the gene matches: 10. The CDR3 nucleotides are TGTGCCAGCACAAACCCCGGGACAGGGCCCTCTGGGGCCAACGTCCTGACTTTC. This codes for CASTNPGTGPSGANVLTF.

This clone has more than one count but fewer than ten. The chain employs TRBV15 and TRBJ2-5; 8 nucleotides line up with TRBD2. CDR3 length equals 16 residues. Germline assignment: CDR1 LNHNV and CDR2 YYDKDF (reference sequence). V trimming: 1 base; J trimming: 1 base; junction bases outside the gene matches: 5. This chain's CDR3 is CATSRAGLGFQETQYF. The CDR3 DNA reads TGTGCCACCAGCAGAGCGGGACTAGGCTTCCAAGAGACCCAGTACTTC.

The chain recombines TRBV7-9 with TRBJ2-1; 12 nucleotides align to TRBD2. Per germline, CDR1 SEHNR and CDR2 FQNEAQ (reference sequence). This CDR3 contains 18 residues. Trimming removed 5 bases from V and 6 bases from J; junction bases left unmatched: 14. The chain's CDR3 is CASSPQKPGTSGFNEQFF. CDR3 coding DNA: TGTGCCAGCAGCCCCCAGAAACCCGGGACTAGCGGGTTCAATGAGCAGTTCTTC.